The source of this TCR beta chain is a study of T cell responses to AZD1222 COVID-19 vaccine. Study observations and caveats: White British donors predominated, females outnumbered males, and clonal diversity was possibly underestimated. A rise in Spike-specific TCR breadth and depth followed two AZD1222 doses. None of the repertoires were sampled until the peak T cell response had passed.

CDR3 length: 15 amino acids. Germline-derived CDR1 and CDR2 are MNHNS and SASEGT. The J segment lost 5 bases and the V segment lost 3 bases, leaving 4 bases of the junction unmatched. Data came from immunoSEQ multiplex PCR; TCRdb stores just in-frame clones and leaves some out. The sample has roughly 100,000 clones; 90% to 95% are singletons. Of note for this clone: Antigen specificity is unknown.

This clonotype was sampled from an adult in good health. Specimen: peripheral blood, collected on day 0 of AZD1222 vaccination. The genes are TRBV6-1 and TRBJ1-1, with 12 bases aligning to TRBD1. CDR3 DNA: TGTGCCAGCAGTGAGAGGGACAGGGGGCCGACTGAAGCTTTCTTT. Its translation is CASSERDRGPTEAFF.